The clone carrying this T cell receptor beta chain has ten or more counts. Its antigen remains unidentified. This CDR3 comprises 13 residues. V lost 2 bases and J lost 3, with 9 bases in between. CDR1 and CDR2 from the germline V gene are SGHRS and YFSETQ. The study, taken as a whole, reports: The TCR gene usage of tumor memory CD4+ T cells clustered together with blood and lymph node memory CD4+ cells and with lymph node naive CD4+ cells. Tumor-infiltrating Treg TCR alpha and beta sequences overlapped most with tumor naive CD4+ T cells, then blood naive.

After constant-region reverse-primer amplification, full-length variable regions underwent semi-nested PCR with Nested Universal Primer A. TCRdb ran MiXCR on the 5' RACE reads and lists one entry per CDR3 protein. The top ten clones hold 4.3% of a sample with around 33,000 distinct CDR3 sequences, around a quarter of them seen once. This sequence originates from a female donor with breast cancer. Sequencing was carried out using memory CD4+ T cells sorted from blood. Subset indicated: memory CD4+ T cells, CD4+CD45RO+CD25-. The chain uses TRBV5-1 and TRBJ2-7; D could derive from TRBD1 or TRBD2 (5 bases each). CDR3 residues: CASSFGTNYEQYF. As DNA, the CDR3 is TGCGCCAGCAGCTTCGGGACGAACTACGAGCAGTACTTC.